This passage covers 8 T cell receptor beta chains from one sample sequenced in a study of OX40 agonist ivuxolimab in advanced cancers. Here immunoSEQ multiplex PCR was the method, and the copy in TCRdb shows in-frame clones only, minus some. The repertoire has around 70,000 clones, around 90% of them found once; the top ten carry around 2.7%. Source: CD4+ or CD8+ T cells sorted from blood, taken in a trial of the OX40 agonist ivuxolimab. These receptors came from an adult with an advanced solid tumor such as melanoma, head and neck, liver or kidney cancer.

In regard to this clone: Other DNA sequences in this specimen translate into the identical CDR3. The rearrangement uses TRBV29-1 and TRBJ1-2, with D possibly matching TRBD1 (6 bases). The germline V and J ends were trimmed by 6 bases and 2 bases, with 7 bases remaining between them. CDR1 is SQVTM and CDR2 is ANQGSEA in the germline V gene. CDR3 length: 11 residues. CDR3 sequence: CSVDRNYGYTF. For the CDR3, the DNA is TGCAGCGTAGACAGGAACTATGGCTACACCTTC.

The chain combines TRBV6-1 with TRBJ1-6; D not resolved. This CDR3 comprises 13 residues. Germline CDR1 reads MNHNS; CDR2 reads SASEGT. V was cut by 6 bases and J by 6 bases, with 9 bases left in between. This CDR3 reads CASRETGNSPLHF. The CDR3 nucleotides read TGTGCCAGCAGGGAAACGGGTAATTCACCCCTCCACTTT.

The rearrangement links TRBV19 to TRBJ1-2; D unresolved. Per the germline V gene, CDR1 is LNHDA and CDR2 is SQIVND (reference sequence). Trimming cost V 1 base and J 4 bases, with 10 bases left between them. The CDR3 is 14 residues long. CDR3 amino acids: CASSIARLGYGYTF. The CDR3 DNA reads as TGTGCCAGTAGTATAGCGAGACTTGGCTATGGCTACACCTTC.

The chain carries TRBV5-4 and TRBJ2-5; a weak D match, TRBD1 (5 bases). The CDR3 loop spans 16 amino acids. Germline V gene data show CDR1 as SGHNT and CDR2 as YYREEE (reference sequence). Trimming removed 4 bases at V and 9 bases at J, with 25 bases between. CDR3 sequence: CASSRLGLVGLPAQYF. DNA for the CDR3: TGTGCCAGCAGCAGACTGGGCCTGGTGGGGCTACCGGCCCAGTACTTC.

The J gene is TRBJ2-1, the V gene TRBV4-1, with TRBD1 as a possible D gene (5 bases). This CDR3 has 13 amino acids. V dropped 6 bases and J dropped 14 bases, with 20 bases sitting between them. Germline CDR1 is MGHRA and CDR2 is YSYEKL. CDR3 coding DNA: TGCGCCAGCAGGAAGGACACCTCCCCACGAGAGTTCTTC. Encoded protein: CASRKDTSPREFF.

The rearrangement links TRBV28 to TRBJ2-1, with 10 nucleotides matching TRBD2. The CDR3 length is 16 residues. The germline V gene has CDR1 MDHEN and CDR2 SYDVKM. V shed 4 bases, J shed 3 bases, and the junction held 6 bases outside the gene matches. CDR3 DNA sequence: TGTGCCAGCAGTTCCATACTAGCGGGAAGCTACAATGAGCAGTTCTTC. Amino acids: CASSSILAGSYNEQFF. Supplemented by reference TRBV28 and TRBJ2-1, the full variable domain reads DVKVTQSSRYLVKRTGEKVFLECVQDMDHENMFWYRQDPGLGLRLIYFSYDVKMKEKGDIPEGYSVSREKKERFSLILESASTNQTSMYLCASSSILAGSYNEQFFGPGTRLTVL.

The chain has TRBV16 and TRBJ2-4, with D perhaps TRBD1 or TRBD2 (5 bases each). The V gene lost 0 bases and the J gene lost 3 bases, with 6 bases spanning the gap. This CDR3 contains 14 residues. The germline CDR1 and CDR2 sequences are KGHSY and FQNENV. The CDR3 DNA is TGTGCCAGCAGCCAATCGGGGGTCAAAAACATTCAGTACTTC. Translating gives CASSQSGVKNIQYF.

This chain links TRBV5-1 with TRBJ2-7; 11 positions agree with TRBD2. After removal of 4 bases from V and 2 bases from J, the junction contained 5 bases not matched to a gene. This CDR3 spans 15 amino acids. CDR1 SGHRS and CDR2 YFSETQ come from the germline V gene. In DNA form, the CDR3 reads TGCGCCAGCAGCCGACTAGCGGGAACAACCTACGAGCAGTACTTC. Protein: CASSRLAGTTYEQYF.